One and the same sample provided the 9 T cell receptor beta chains below, sequenced in a study of control samples from healthy donors and cancer patients. Data came from immunoSEQ multiplex PCR; TCRdb stores just in-frame clones and leaves some out. The sample lists about 44,000 clones, roughly 65% occurring once. Sequenced sample: formalin-fixed, paraffin-embedded tissue. The receptor source for this set is a male donor with melanoma.

The chain employs TRBV25-1 and TRBJ2-1, with 10 nucleotides matching TRBD2. Germline CDR1 is MGHDK and CDR2 is SYGVNS. V was clipped by 4 bases and J by 2 bases; unmatched bases: 11. CDR3 length: 18 residues. The CDR3 coding sequence is TGTGCCAGCAGTGCCCGGACTAGCGGCCTAGGCGCCTACAATGAGCAGTTCTTC. Its protein is CASSARTSGLGAYNEQFF. Complete variable domain (other parts from reference TRBV25-1 and TRBJ2-1): EADIYQTPRYLVIGTGKKITLECSQTMGHDKMYWYQQDPGMELHLIHYSYGVNSTEKGDLSSESTVSRIRTEHFPLTLESARPSHTSQYLCASSARTSGLGAYNEQFFGPGTRLTVL.

This clone is a singleton in its sample. V gene TRBV7-9 combines with J gene TRBJ2-7, with D possibly being TRBD1 (5 bases). The CDR3 runs 13 residues. The germline CDR1 and CDR2 sequences are SEHNR and FQNEAQ (reference sequence). Trimming took off 3 bases at V and 7 bases at J, with 13 bases between the two ends. The CDR3 is CASSFLTQGEQYF. CDR3 bases: TGTGCCAGCAGCTTCCTGACTCAGGGTGAGCAGTACTTC.

On this clone itself: Given a much more abundant clone one base away, this may be a read error. The identical CDR3 is also encoded by other nucleotide sequences in the sample. The chain has TRBV7-9 and TRBJ2-7; TRBD2 matches at 11 bases. The CDR3 runs to 16 residues. V dropped 1 base and J dropped 7; count of bases not matched to a gene: 9. CDR1 is SEHNR and CDR2 is FQNEAQ in the germline V gene (reference sequence). The CDR3 region is CASSLVLAGDRYEQYF. The CDR3 nucleotides read TGTGCCAGCAGCTTAGTACTAGCGGGAGACAGGTATGAGCAGTACTTC.

This clone was seen many times. Different DNA sequences within this sample yield the same CDR3. CDR3: CASSLFRGQGEQYF. The CDR3 DNA sequence: TGTGCCAGCAGTTTATTCAGGGGGCAGGGCGAGCAGTACTTC. The rearrangement links TRBV27 to TRBJ2-7, with 8 bases fitting TRBD1. V lost 1 base, J lost 6 bases, and 5 bases stayed unmatched. Germline loops: CDR1 MNHEY, CDR2 SMNVEV (reference sequence). The CDR3 loop spans 14 amino acids.

The J gene is TRBJ2-3, the V gene TRBV19, with D perhaps TRBD1 (6 bases). The V gene's germline CDR1 is LNHDA and CDR2 SQIVND (reference sequence). This CDR3 spans 11 amino acids. The V end lost 4 bases, the J end lost 13 bases, and 12 bases lay between the germline ends. This chain's CDR3 is CASSRQGKKYF. For the CDR3, the DNA is TGTGCCAGTAGTAGGCAGGGGAAGAAGTATTTT.

The rearrangement joins TRBV7-8 to TRBJ2-5, with 7 bases aligning to TRBD1. This CDR3 has 14 residues. The V gene end was trimmed by 6 bases and the J gene end by 2 bases; junction bases not matched to a gene: 6. CDR1 SGHVS and CDR2 FQNEAQ come from the germline V gene. CDR3 nucleotides: TGTGCCAGCAGTTCAGGGGGTTGGCAAGAGACCCAGTACTTC. Its translation is CASSSGGWQETQYF. Full variable domain (rest looked up from reference TRBV7-8 and TRBJ2-5): GAGVSQSPRYKVAKRGQDVALRCDPISGHVSLFWYQQALGQGPEFLTYFQNEAQLDKSGLPSDRFFAERPEGSVSTLKIQRTQQEDSAVYLCASSSGGWQETQYFGPGTRLLVL.

The chain recombines TRBV7-6 with TRBJ2-1; the D gene is possibly TRBD2 (5 bases). V was clipped by 7 bases and J by 9 bases, with 19 bases between them. The germline gives CDR1 SGHVS, CDR2 FNYEAQ. The CDR3 is 14 residues long. CDR3 coding DNA: TGTGCCAGCACCCCCGGAGGAAGTCTCGCTGAGCAGTTCTTC. Its translation is CASTPGGSLAEQFF.

The genes are TRBV28 and TRBJ2-1; D ambiguous. The CDR3 has 14 residues. Germline CDR1 is MDHEN and CDR2 is SYDVKM. V was clipped by 6 bases and J by 5 bases, with 14 bases between them. The DNA for the CDR3 is TGTGCCAGCAGAAAGTCGCCGGCCAACAATGAGCAGTTCTTC. This codes for CASRKSPANNEQFF.

J is TRBJ1-1 and V is TRBV5-1; TRBD1 aligns across 8 bases. The V gene's germline CDR1 is SGHRS and CDR2 YFSETQ. The length of the CDR3 is 14 residues. Germline trimming cut 4 bases from V and 4 bases from J; bases unmatched to any gene: 6. For the CDR3, the DNA is TGCGCCAGCAGCGGACAGGGTCTGGGCACTGAAGCTTTCTTT. It is translated as CASSGQGLGTEAFF.